These 17 T cell receptor beta chains were all obtained from the same sample, sequenced in a study of T cell repertoires in cytomegalovirus infection. TCRdb called the reads again in MiXCR, with one record for every CDR3 protein. The sample carries fewer than 700,000 distinct CDR3 sequences, more than 20% recorded once. Input material: CD8+ T cells from PBMCs. The receptor source for this set is a human donor in good health (CMV status not recorded). Some clones in this sample may be carry-over from other donors' samples.

With regard to this clonotype: This could be a read error, since a much larger clone is one nucleotide away. This chain links TRBV7-3 with TRBJ2-2, with TRBD2 matching over 10 bases. Germline lookup yields CDR1 SGHTA and CDR2 FQGTGA. The J segment lost 1 base and the V segment lost 5 bases, leaving 4 bases of the junction unmatched. The CDR3 spans 16 residues. This CDR3 reads CASSEPSGGNTGELFF. In DNA, the CDR3 is TGTGCCAGCAGCGAACCTAGCGGGGGGAACACCGGGGAGCTGTTTTTT.

This clonotype was counted ten times or more. The chain links TRBV25-1 to TRBJ1-2; TRBD1 matches 7 bases. With 2 bases clipped from V and 4 bases from J, the junction kept 4 bases outside the gene matches. The CDR3 is 14 residues long. Germline-derived CDR1 and CDR2 are MGHDK and SYGVNS. The CDR3, as DNA: TGTGCCAGCAGTGAAAGGGGACAGCGCTATGGCTACACCTTC. Translation: CASSERGQRYGYTF.

Details on this clonotype: One end of the junction does not line up with germline, which may come from a read error. V and J are TRBV6-2 or TRBV6-3 and TRBJ1-2, with D maybe TRBD1 (5 bases). The CDR3 consists of 13 residues. Germline V gene data show CDR1 as MNHEY and CDR2 as SVGEGT. CDR3 nucleotides: TGTACCAGCAGCCACGACAGCTTCTATGGCTACACCTTC. Translating it yields CTSSHDSFYGYTF.

This clonotype was seen ten or more times. This chain joins TRBV7-2 and TRBJ1-5, with TRBD1 as a possible D gene (5 bases). The CDR3 has 14 residues. V shed 2 bases and J shed 4 bases, with 9 bases lying between them. Germline V gene sequence: CDR1 SGHTA, CDR2 FQGNSA. The DNA for the CDR3 is TGTGCCAGCAGCTTATGGCAGGGTAATCAGCCCCAGCATTTT. This encodes CASSLWQGNQPQHF.

This clonotype was observed at least ten times. The chain combines TRBV7-9 with TRBJ2-3; D perhaps matches TRBD1 (6 bases). This CDR3 spans 13 amino acids. Germline CDR1 and CDR2: SEHNR and FQNEAQ (reference sequence). V shed 6 bases and J shed 6 bases, with 13 bases lying between them. The DNA of the CDR3 is TGTGCCAGCAGGAGGGGGAACTCCGATACGCAGTATTTT. Its protein product is CASRRGNSDTQYF.

In its sample, this clonotype was seen many times. The rearrangement uses TRBV11-2 and TRBJ2-1, with TRBD2 identical over 12 bases. CDR1 is SGHAT, CDR2 FQNNGV, per germline. V lost 3 bases to trimming and J lost 7 bases; unmatched junction nucleotides: 7. The CDR3 is 16 amino acids. In DNA, the CDR3 is TGTGCCAGCAGCTTGGAACTAGCGGGGGGCCGGAATGAGCAGTTCTTC. The encoded protein is CASSLELAGGRNEQFF.

V and J are TRBV7-9 and TRBJ2-3; D is unresolved. Germline-derived CDR1 and CDR2 are SEHNR and FQNEAQ (reference sequence). The CDR3 is 13 amino acids. V was cut by 7 bases and J by 2 bases, with 10 bases left in between. CDR3 sequence: CASIWAVTDTQYF. The CDR3, as DNA: TGTGCCAGCATATGGGCGGTCACAGATACGCAGTATTTT.

The chain carries TRBV20-1 and TRBJ2-3; the match to TRBD2 covers 9 bases. Trimming at V came to 5 bases and at J to 2 bases, leaving 14 bases not matched to a gene. Germline V gene lookup returns CDR1 DFQATT and CDR2 SNEGSKA (reference sequence). The CDR3 is 17 amino acids. The CDR3 protein is CSALPTPAGGVTDTQYF. The CDR3 coding sequence is TGCAGTGCTCTCCCAACCCCAGCGGGGGGTGTCACAGATACGCAGTATTTT.

V gene TRBV20-1 combines with J gene TRBJ1-2; 11 positions agree with TRBD1. Germline V CDR1 and CDR2: DFQATT, SNEGSKA (reference sequence). V was pared by 2 bases and J by 2 bases, with 7 bases of the junction left unmatched. The CDR3 is 16 amino acids. The CDR3 bases are TGCAGTGCTAGAAAAAGTTGGGACAGGGGGAACTATGGCTACACCTTC. Translating gives CSARKSWDRGNYGYTF.

This clonotype was seen more than once but under ten times. This chain connects TRBV7-9 to TRBJ1-5; the D is unclear. CDR1 is SEHNR, CDR2 FQNEAQ, per germline (reference sequence). The V end was cut by 1 base, the J end by 10 bases, with 8 bases between. This CDR3 contains 12 residues. The CDR3 sequence: CASSLEGLPQHF. The CDR3 DNA follows: TGTGCCAGCAGCTTAGAGGGCTTACCCCAGCATTTT.

There are a few counts of this clonotype. The chain is built from TRBV13 and TRBJ2-7; a possible D gene is TRBD2 (8 bases). V lost 5 bases to trimming and J lost 3 bases, with 17 bases between them. The CDR3 spans 15 residues. Per the germline V gene, CDR1 is PRHDT and CDR2 is FYEKMQ (reference sequence). The CDR3 spells CASSPGRGPLYEQYV. The CDR3 region has the DNA TGTGCCAGCAGCCCCGGGAGGGGGCCCCTCTACGAGCAGTACGTC.

This clonotype was seen only a few times. This chain joins TRBV19 and TRBJ2-2; possible D gene TRBD1, 5 bases. Germline CDR1 is LNHDA and CDR2 is SQIVND (reference sequence). The ends were cut back, 10 bases at V and 7 bases at J, with 16 bases in the middle. This CDR3 spans 13 amino acids. The CDR3 loop reads CATSGFVLGELFF. The CDR3 DNA sequence: TGTGCCACCTCAGGGTTCGTTCTCGGGGAGCTGTTTTTT.

The chain couples TRBV20-1 to TRBJ1-2; D might be TRBD1 (5 bases). The germline V gene has CDR1 DFQATT and CDR2 SNEGSKA (reference sequence). The CDR3 consists of 15 residues. V lost 4 bases and J lost 2, with 17 bases in between. The CDR3 nucleotides are TGCAGTGCTACCCCTGTGGTGGGGGGGAACTATGGCTACACCTTC. It codes for CSATPVVGGNYGYTF.

This chain's CDR3 is CSVEDKGEVQETQYF. For the CDR3, the DNA is TGCAGCGTTGAAGATAAGGGCGAGGTGCAAGAGACCCAGTACTTC. The gene calls are TRBV29-1 and TRBJ2-5; D not certain. Looked up from germline, CDR1 is SQVTM and CDR2 is ANQGSEA. The V gene lost 0 bases and the J gene lost 2 bases, with 13 bases spanning the gap. The CDR3 length is 15 residues.

This clonotype has just a few counts. The chain joins TRBV7-2 to TRBJ1-2; D call uncertain. The CDR3 has 13 amino acids. CDR1 is SGHTA, CDR2 FQGNSA, per germline. Trimming cost V 2 bases and J 2 bases, with 6 bases left between them. The CDR3 region is CASSLSENYGYTF. The CDR3 DNA reads TGTGCCAGCAGCTTATCAGAGAACTATGGCTACACCTTC.

The V and J genes are TRBV5-1 and TRBJ2-1; tentative D call: TRBD1 (6 bases). Trimming stripped 3 bases from V and 4 bases from J, with 17 bases between. The CDR3 extends over 16 amino acids. Germline V gene sequence: CDR1 SGHRS, CDR2 YFSETQ. The CDR3 region has the DNA TGCGCCAGCAGCTCTAGGGGGACCGTCAGGTACAATGAGCAGTTCTTC. Amino acid sequence: CASSSRGTVRYNEQFF.

Of note for this clonotype: This clone may be a read error of a much larger clone one base away. This sequence joins TRBV7-3 and TRBJ1-2; TRBD1 is a possible D gene (5 bases). Germline V lookup: CDR1 SGHTA, CDR2 FQGTGA. This CDR3 comprises 15 residues. The CDR3 DNA is TGTACCAGCAGCTCCCCCGGGACGGGGGACTATGGCTACACCTTC. Its translation: CTSSSPGTGDYGYTF. Filled out from reference TRBV7-3 and TRBJ1-2, the complete variable domain reads GAGVSQTPSNKVTEKGKYVELRCDPISGHTALYWYRQSLGQGPEFLIYFQGTGAADDSGLPNDRFFAVRPEGSVSTLKIQRTERGDSAVYLCTSSSPGTGDYGYTFGSGTRLTVV.